Listed below are T cell receptor beta chains from one sample, sequenced in a study of blood T cells in healthy people across ages. TCRdb re-called the 5' RACE reads through MiXCR, storing one row per CDR3 protein. Counted here are over 1.5 million distinct CDR3 sequences, approximately 50% occurring once; the ten biggest clones make up 2% to 2.5%. Specimen: blood. All receptors derive from a woman aged 40-49 years in good health. Each CDR3 is given with its conserved first and last residue. Each record gives: D gene, J gene, V gene, clone size, CDR3 protein, CDR3 DNA. D genes are given only for firm matches. Only some rows state a clone size, as once, few, many or a class for expanded clones.

>NA|TRBJ1-2|TRBV24-1|few
CATSDPQRASYTF
TGTGCCACCAGTGATCCCCAACGGGCTAGCTACACCTTC
>NA|TRBJ2-7|TRBV6-2/TRBV6-3|NA
CASSFLGQASGSYEQYF
TGTGCCAGCAGTTTCCTGGGTCAGGCGTCGGGGTCCTACGAGCAGTACTTC
>TRBD2|TRBJ2-3|TRBV2|NA
CASSATRLAGGPDTQYF
TGTGCCAGCAGCGCTACCCGACTAGCGGGGGGGCCAGATACGCAGTATTTT
>NA|TRBJ2-7|TRBV28|NA
CASSLGTKQYF
TGTGCCAGCAGCCTAGGGACCAAGCAGTACTTC
>TRBD2|TRBJ2-3|TRBV13|few
CASSWTSGGTDTQYF
TGTGCCAGCAGCTGGACTAGCGGGGGCACAGATACGCAGTATTTT
>TRBD1|TRBJ2-1|TRBV14|few
CASSQPGQGLYEQFF
TGTGCCAGCAGCCAGCCGGGACAGGGGTTGTATGAGCAGTTCTTC
>TRBD2|TRBJ2-1|TRBV13|NA
CASSSTTSGEYNEQFF
TGTGCCAGCAGCTCCACGACTAGCGGGGAGTACAATGAGCAGTTCTTC
>NA|TRBJ2-3|TRBV4-2|NA
CASSQGEAQYF
TGTGCCAGCAGCCAAGGAGAGGCGCAGTATTTT
>TRBD2|TRBJ2-5|TRBV12-3/TRBV12-4|few
CASSFGGSRETQYF
TGTGCCAGCAGTTTCGGGGGGAGTAGGGAGACCCAGTACTTC
>TRBD2|TRBJ2-7|TRBV7-2|NA
CASSPPSVAGASYEQYF
TGTGCCAGCAGCCCCCCAAGCGTAGCGGGGGCTTCCTACGAGCAGTACTTC
>NA|TRBJ1-2|TRBV6-1|NA
CASSEELPGYTF
TGTGCCAGCAGTGAAGAGTTGCCCGGCTACACCTTC
>NA|TRBJ1-2|TRBV5-5|few
CASSRYNYGYTF
TGTGCCAGCAGCAGGTATAACTATGGCTACACCTTC
>TRBD2|TRBJ2-7|TRBV20-1|NA
CSAIGRAVTYEQYF
TGCAGTGCGATCGGGAGGGCCGTCACCTACGAGCAGTACTTC
>NA|TRBJ1-2|TRBV28|NA
CASSSIRGTNYGYTF
TGTGCCAGCAGCTCTATACGGGGCACTAACTATGGCTACACCTTC
>TRBD2|TRBJ2-1|TRBV28|many
CASSSSSGGYYNEQFF
TGTGCCAGCAGTTCATCTAGCGGGGGCTACTACAATGAGCAGTTCTTC
>NA|TRBJ2-5|TRBV2|NA
CASKIGTSQETLYF
TGTGCCAGTAAAATCGGGACATCTCAAGAGACCCTGTACTTC
>TRBD1|TRBJ1-2|TRBV5-1|NA
CASSLTPPGQDSYGYTF
TGCGCCAGCAGCTTGACCCCACCGGGACAGGATAGTTATGGCTACACCTTC
>TRBD1|TRBJ2-1|TRBV24-1|few
CATSGDRGYNEQFF
TGTGCCACCAGTGGCGACAGGGGATACAATGAGCAGTTCTTC
>NA|TRBJ1-4|TRBV24-1|few
CATRGATNEKLFF
TGTGCCACCCGGGGGGCAACTAATGAAAAACTGTTTTTT
>NA|TRBJ2-7|TRBV10-1|NA
CASSDNGGTGRFGEQYF
TGCGCCAGCAGTGATAACGGTGGTACAGGGCGGTTTGGCGAGCAGTACTTC
>NA|TRBJ2-3|TRBV5-6|few
CASSFPGPGVRDTQYF
TGTGCCAGCAGCTTCCCAGGGCCAGGGGTGAGGGATACGCAGTATTTT
>NA|TRBJ2-1|TRBV10-2|NA
CASSDTRGNEQFF
TGCGCCAGCAGTGATACTAGGGGCAATGAGCAGTTCTTC
>NA|TRBJ2-6|TRBV7-9|NA
CAGSFTSGANVPTF
TGTGCCGGCAGCTTTACCTCTGGGGCCAACGTCCCGACTTTC
>TRBD2|TRBJ2-5|TRBV20-1|NA
CSALLAGRETQYF
TGCAGTGCACTACTAGCGGGGAGAGAGACCCAGTACTTC
>NA|TRBJ2-3|TRBV4-2|NA
CASSPPLITDTQYF
TGTGCCAGCAGCCCCCCCCTAATAACAGATACGCAGTATTTT
>NA|TRBJ1-2|TRBV29-1|NA
CSVEGRLLDGYTF
TGCAGCGTTGAAGGCAGGCTCCTAGATGGCTACACCTTC
>NA|TRBJ2-3|TRBV5-1|many
CASSLVQQFTDTQYF
TGCGCCAGCAGCTTGGTCCAGCAGTTCACAGATACGCAGTATTTT
>NA|TRBJ2-6|TRBV3-1|few
CASSQEGVSSGANVLTF
TGTGCCAGCAGCCAAGAAGGCGTAAGCTCTGGGGCCAACGTCCTGACTTTC
>TRBD2|TRBJ2-3|TRBV7-9|NA
CASSLLAGGPYSTDTQYF
TGTGCCAGCAGCCTACTAGCGGGGGGCCCATATAGCACAGATACGCAGTATTTT
>NA|TRBJ2-1|TRBV20-1|NA
CSAREQGVFYNEQFF
TGCAGTGCTAGAGAACAGGGTGTGTTCTACAATGAGCAGTTCTTC
>NA|TRBJ2-3|TRBV7-2|NA
CASSLAPTAFSGTQYF
TGTGCCAGCAGCTTAGCCCCTACGGCCTTCTCAGGTACGCAGTATTTT
>NA|TRBJ1-4|TRBV10-1|NA
CASSAMEDEKLFF
TGCGCCAGCAGTGCAATGGAAGATGAAAAACTGTTTTTT
>NA|TRBJ2-7|TRBV7-2|NA
CASSRSGRYYEQYF
TGTGCCAGCAGCCGTAGTGGGAGGTACTACGAGCAGTACTTC
>NA|TRBJ1-4|TRBV20-1|few
CSARDSPTNEKLFF
TGCAGTGCTAGAGATTCCCCGACGAATGAAAAACTGTTTTTT
>TRBD1|TRBJ2-7|TRBV6-1|NA
CASRQTGARYEQYF
TGTGCCAGCAGGCAGACAGGGGCACGCTACGAGCAGTACTTC
>NA|TRBJ1-2|TRBV2|NA
CASSPIATGGYTF
TGTGCCAGCAGTCCTATAGCCACAGGGGGCTACACCTTC
>NA|TRBJ1-5|TRBV4-2|NA
CASSQETGPNQPQHF
TGTGCCAGCAGCCAAGAAACAGGGCCCAATCAGCCCCAGCATTTT
>TRBD1|TRBJ2-3|TRBV6-2/TRBV6-3|NA
CASQQGSTDTQYF
TGTGCCAGCCAACAGGGGTCCACAGATACGCAGTATTTT
>NA|TRBJ2-5|TRBV15|NA
CATSGPSVQETQYF
TGTGCCACCAGCGGCCCTAGCGTACAAGAGACCCAGTACTTC
>NA|TRBJ2-4|TRBV10-3|NA
CAISESVGDAKNIQYF
TGTGCCATCAGTGAGTCGGTGGGGGACGCCAAAAACATTCAGTACTTC
>TRBD1|TRBJ2-7|TRBV13|NA
CASSSGQGSHEQYF
TGTGCCAGCAGCTCGGGACAGGGGAGCCACGAGCAGTACTTC
>TRBD2|TRBJ2-3|TRBV6-2/TRBV6-3|NA
CASSYTSGGATDTQYF
TGTGCCAGCAGTTATACTAGCGGGGGGGCGACAGATACGCAGTATTTT
>NA|TRBJ2-5|TRBV7-9|few
CASSRGTGPSGAETQYF
TGTGCCAGCAGCCGAGGGACGGGACCTTCTGGAGCGGAGACCCAGTACTTC
>NA|TRBJ2-1|TRBV6-2/TRBV6-3|NA
CASRRDLNNEQFF
TGTGCCAGCAGGCGGGACCTAAACAATGAGCAGTTCTTC
>NA|TRBJ1-2|TRBV4-3|few
CASSRIQGLGNYGYTF
TGCGCCAGCAGTCGGATCCAGGGGCTGGGTAACTATGGCTACACCTTC